This is a list of T cell receptor beta chains from one sample in a study of blood T cell repertoires in COVID-19. The table came from immunoSEQ multiplex PCR; TCRdb's copy has only in-frame clones and leaves some out. The sample records 150,000 or so clones, under 85% being singletons. The sequenced sample was PBMCs or T cells enriched from blood (not recorded which). Receptors were obtained from a man between 45 and 60 years old who had recovered from COVID-19. Each CDR3 is given with its conserved first and last residue. The D gene is left open where the match is weak. Size tells how often a clone was seen (once, few, many) or the class of an expanded clone, and some rows leave it out.

CDR3nt: TGCGCCGCCCCTAGTGAAGCTTTCTTT
CDR3aa: CAAPSEAFF
abundance: few
j_gene: TRBJ1-1
v_gene: TRBV5-1
d_gene: NA

CDR3nt: TGTGCCAGTAGTCCTCCGGGGTCCTACGAGCAGTACTTC
CDR3aa: CASSPPGSYEQYF
abundance: NA
j_gene: TRBJ2-7
v_gene: TRBV19
d_gene: NA

CDR3nt: TGTGCCAGCAGCTTAGGCACAGGGAATTCACCCCTCCACTTT
CDR3aa: CASSLGTGNSPLHF
abundance: NA
j_gene: TRBJ1-6
v_gene: TRBV11-2
d_gene: NA

CDR3nt: TGTGCCAGCAGGAGGGACAGGGGAACTAATGAAAAACTGTTTTTT
CDR3aa: CASRRDRGTNEKLFF
abundance: NA
j_gene: TRBJ1-4
v_gene: TRBV7-2
d_gene: TRBD1

CDR3nt: TGTGCCAGCAGCCAAGAACTGGGCACACACGAGCAGTACTTC
CDR3aa: CASSQELGTHEQYF
abundance: NA
j_gene: TRBJ2-7
v_gene: TRBV3-1/TRBV3-2
d_gene: NA

CDR3nt: TGTGCCAGCATCCAGGGAGGGGGGGACCCCGGGGAGCTGTTTTTT
CDR3aa: CASIQGGGDPGELFF
abundance: NA
j_gene: TRBJ2-2
v_gene: TRBV5-4
d_gene: NA

CDR3nt: TGTGCCAGCAGTTACTCACTCGGGACAGGAGGGGAAAAACTGTTTTTT
CDR3aa: CASSYSLGTGGEKLFF
abundance: NA
j_gene: TRBJ1-4
v_gene: TRBV6-5
d_gene: TRBD1

CDR3nt: TGTGCCAGCAGCCACTCGACAGGGATAACTGAAGCTTTCTTT
CDR3aa: CASSHSTGITEAFF
abundance: NA
j_gene: TRBJ1-1
v_gene: TRBV7-8
d_gene: TRBD1

CDR3nt: TGTGCCAAGGGTCAAGGCGGGGGTCCCCAAGAGACCCAGTACTTC
CDR3aa: CAKGQGGGPQETQYF
abundance: NA
j_gene: TRBJ2-5
v_gene: TRBV6-4
d_gene: TRBD2

CDR3nt: TGTGCCACTACCCGGGACATGTCCTACGAGCAGTACTTC
CDR3aa: CATTRDMSYEQYF
abundance: NA
j_gene: TRBJ2-7
v_gene: TRBV2
d_gene: NA

CDR3nt: TGTGCCAGCAGTCGGGCGGGCTACGAGCAGTACTTC
CDR3aa: CASSRAGYEQYF
abundance: NA
j_gene: TRBJ2-7
v_gene: TRBV7-9
d_gene: NA

CDR3nt: NA
CDR3aa: CASSQDVVGGGIFF
abundance: NA
j_gene: TRBJ2-1
v_gene: TRBV4-1
d_gene: NA

CDR3nt: TGTGCCAGCAGCTTAGCGGGGAACAGGAATGGCTACACCTTC
CDR3aa: CASSLAGNRNGYTF
abundance: once
j_gene: TRBJ1-2
v_gene: TRBV7-9
d_gene: NA

CDR3nt: TGTGCCAGCAGCTTAGTATGGGGGACAGGTGGGGGAGGAAACACCATATATTTT
CDR3aa: CASSLVWGTGGGGNTIYF
abundance: once
j_gene: TRBJ1-3
v_gene: TRBV7-2
d_gene: TRBD1

CDR3nt: TGTGCCAGCAGCTCCGGGACAGGGATACCCTCGAGACCTGCAGGGGGACGCGATGAAGCTTTCTTT
CDR3aa: CASSSGTGIPSRPAGGRDEAFF
abundance: NA
j_gene: TRBJ1-1
v_gene: TRBV7-6
d_gene: TRBD1

CDR3nt: TGTGCCAGCACCTCGCCCGGGACACTGAACACCGGGGAGCTGTTTTTT
CDR3aa: CASTSPGTLNTGELFF
abundance: once
j_gene: TRBJ2-2
v_gene: TRBV7-9
d_gene: NA

CDR3nt: TGTGCCAGCAGCCAAGAGGTGAGCACGAGGCGGAGGAATGAAAAACTGTTTTTT
CDR3aa: CASSQEVSTRRRNEKLFF
abundance: NA
j_gene: TRBJ1-4
v_gene: TRBV4-2
d_gene: NA

CDR3nt: TGTGCCAGCAGCTTTGCAGGGTTAGTAGCTTTCTTT
CDR3aa: CASSFAGLVAFF
abundance: NA
j_gene: TRBJ1-1
v_gene: TRBV7-9
d_gene: NA

CDR3nt: TGTGCCAGCAAGAGACAGGGGGCAGGCACCGGGGAGCTGTTTTTT
CDR3aa: CASKRQGAGTGELFF
abundance: NA
j_gene: TRBJ2-2
v_gene: TRBV28
d_gene: TRBD1

CDR3nt: TGCGCCAGCAGTCAATCGCTGACAGGACGGGGTTATGGCTACACCTTC
CDR3aa: CASSQSLTGRGYGYTF
abundance: NA
j_gene: TRBJ1-2
v_gene: TRBV23-1
d_gene: NA

CDR3nt: TGTGCCAGCGGGGGACAAATCCAAGGGGATACGCAGTATTTT
CDR3aa: CASGGQIQGDTQYF
abundance: NA
j_gene: TRBJ2-3
v_gene: TRBV2
d_gene: NA

CDR3nt: TGTGCCAGTAGTATCCGTAGGGGTACCGGGGAGCTGTTTTTT
CDR3aa: CASSIRRGTGELFF
abundance: NA
j_gene: TRBJ2-2
v_gene: TRBV19
d_gene: NA

CDR3nt: TGTGCCAGCAGTTCCCGGGGGACAGGCTACGAGCAGTACTTC
CDR3aa: CASSSRGTGYEQYF
abundance: NA
j_gene: TRBJ2-7
v_gene: TRBV27
d_gene: TRBD1

CDR3nt: TGCGCCAGCAGCTTGGGTCTAGCGTGGGCCGGGGAGCTGTTTTTT
CDR3aa: CASSLGLAWAGELFF
abundance: few
j_gene: TRBJ2-2
v_gene: TRBV5-1
d_gene: NA

CDR3nt: TGTGCCAGCAGCGTAGTAGATGGCACTGAAGCTTTCTTT
CDR3aa: CASSVVDGTEAFF
abundance: NA
j_gene: TRBJ1-1
v_gene: TRBV9
d_gene: NA

CDR3nt: TGTGCCAGCAGCCCAGGGACAGGGGCGGATGAGCAGTTCTTC
CDR3aa: CASSPGTGADEQFF
abundance: NA
j_gene: TRBJ2-1
v_gene: TRBV7-2
d_gene: TRBD1

CDR3nt: TGTGCCAGCAGCTTATATAACAGGAGGGGCCATGAGAGGACAACTGAAAAACTGTTTTTT
CDR3aa: CASSLYNRRGHERTTEKLFF
abundance: NA
j_gene: TRBJ1-4
v_gene: TRBV11-3
d_gene: NA

CDR3nt: TGTGCCACCAGTGACCTGCGAGGGGGGGGATACTACGAGCAGTACTTC
CDR3aa: CATSDLRGGGYYEQYF
abundance: NA
j_gene: TRBJ2-7
v_gene: TRBV24-1
d_gene: NA

CDR3nt: TGCGCCAGCAGCCCGGGACATTCCCACGCGGGGGAGCCCCAGCATTTT
CDR3aa: CASSPGHSHAGEPQHF
abundance: once
j_gene: TRBJ1-5
v_gene: TRBV4-1
d_gene: NA

CDR3nt: TGTGCCAGCAGCTTAGGCGGGACAGTGAATGAAAAACTGTTTTTT
CDR3aa: CASSLGGTVNEKLFF
abundance: NA
j_gene: TRBJ1-4
v_gene: TRBV13
d_gene: TRBD1

CDR3nt: TGTGCCAGCAGCCTAGCGGCAGCAGAGACCCAGTACTTC
CDR3aa: CASSLAAAETQYF
abundance: NA
j_gene: TRBJ2-5
v_gene: TRBV7-3
d_gene: TRBD2

CDR3nt: TGTGCCTGGAGTGTACTAGCTGGAGATACGCAGTATTTT
CDR3aa: CAWSVLAGDTQYF
abundance: NA
j_gene: TRBJ2-3
v_gene: TRBV30
d_gene: NA

CDR3nt: TGTGCCACCAGAGGCGTAGGGGGATACACAGATACGCAGTATTTT
CDR3aa: CATRGVGGYTDTQYF
abundance: NA
j_gene: TRBJ2-3
v_gene: TRBV10-3
d_gene: NA

CDR3nt: TGTGCCACCAGTGTCCAGAATACGCAGTATTTT
CDR3aa: CATSVQNTQYF
abundance: few
j_gene: TRBJ2-3
v_gene: TRBV24-1
d_gene: NA

CDR3nt: TGTGCCAGCAGCTCAGACAGGCTGAACACTGAAGCTTTCTTT
CDR3aa: CASSSDRLNTEAFF
abundance: NA
j_gene: TRBJ1-1
v_gene: TRBV7-8
d_gene: NA

CDR3nt: TGTGCCAGCAGCAAGGGGCCCTATGGCTACACCTTC
CDR3aa: CASSKGPYGYTF
abundance: NA
j_gene: TRBJ1-2
v_gene: TRBV5-6
d_gene: NA

CDR3nt: TGTGCCAGCAGCTTCTCCGGGACAGGGGGTGATGGCTACACCTTC
CDR3aa: CASSFSGTGGDGYTF
abundance: NA
j_gene: TRBJ1-2
v_gene: TRBV7-9
d_gene: TRBD1

CDR3nt: TGTGCCAGTACCACACAGGTTAACTATGGCTACACCTTC
CDR3aa: CASTTQVNYGYTF
abundance: few
j_gene: TRBJ1-2
v_gene: TRBV19
d_gene: NA

CDR3nt: TGTGCCAGCAGTTACCCAGGACAGAGGAACACTGAAGCTTTCTTT
CDR3aa: CASSYPGQRNTEAFF
abundance: NA
j_gene: TRBJ1-1
v_gene: TRBV6-2/TRBV6-3
d_gene: NA

CDR3nt: TGTGCCAGCATGAACCGACAGGCCTACGAGCAGTACTTC
CDR3aa: CASMNRQAYEQYF
abundance: once
j_gene: TRBJ2-7
v_gene: TRBV6-5
d_gene: NA

CDR3nt: TGTGCCAGCAGTTTGCGCAAGGGGGCTGGAAACACCATATATTTT
CDR3aa: CASSLRKGAGNTIYF
abundance: NA
j_gene: TRBJ1-3
v_gene: TRBV27
d_gene: NA

CDR3nt: TGTGCCAGCAGCCAAGCAGGGGGCTCTAGCTATGGCTACACCTTC
CDR3aa: CASSQAGGSSYGYTF
abundance: NA
j_gene: TRBJ1-2
v_gene: TRBV4-2
d_gene: TRBD1

CDR3nt: TGTGCCAGCAGCTTAATTACAGATGAAAAACTGTTTTTT
CDR3aa: CASSLITDEKLFF
abundance: NA
j_gene: TRBJ1-4
v_gene: TRBV7-9
d_gene: NA

CDR3nt: TGTGCCAGCAGCCCGGACAGCTCCTATAATTCACCCCTCCACTTT
CDR3aa: CASSPDSSYNSPLHF
abundance: NA
j_gene: TRBJ1-6
v_gene: TRBV6-5
d_gene: NA

CDR3nt: TGTGCCAGCAGCCAAGGTATCTCGGGGGGGCCCTCCAATGAGCAGTTCTTC
CDR3aa: CASSQGISGGPSNEQFF
abundance: NA
j_gene: TRBJ2-1
v_gene: TRBV4-2
d_gene: TRBD2

CDR3nt: TGTGCCAGCAGTGAACCCGGACAAATTTACGAGCAGTACTTC
CDR3aa: CASSEPGQIYEQYF
abundance: NA
j_gene: TRBJ2-7
v_gene: TRBV25-1
d_gene: NA

CDR3nt: TGTGCCAGCAGCCAAGAGGGTCTAGGCAACAGGGGTAATTCACCCCTCCACTTT
CDR3aa: CASSQEGLGNRGNSPLHF
abundance: once
j_gene: TRBJ1-6
v_gene: TRBV4-2
d_gene: TRBD1

CDR3nt: TGTGCCAGCAGCCAAGGCGAGGGAAGAGATACGCAGTATTTT
CDR3aa: CASSQGEGRDTQYF
abundance: NA
j_gene: TRBJ2-3
v_gene: TRBV4-2
d_gene: NA

CDR3nt: TGTGCCAGTAGTTACAGGGGAACGAACACTGAAGCTTTCTTT
CDR3aa: CASSYRGTNTEAFF
abundance: NA
j_gene: TRBJ1-1
v_gene: TRBV19
d_gene: TRBD1

CDR3nt: TGTGCCAGTACCGTACAGGGGGCAGGAATTGGAAACACCATATATTTT
CDR3aa: CASTVQGAGIGNTIYF
abundance: NA
j_gene: TRBJ1-3
v_gene: TRBV19
d_gene: TRBD1

CDR3nt: TGTGCCAGTAGTCACTCACAGGGTAAAACTGGAAACACCATATATTTT
CDR3aa: CASSHSQGKTGNTIYF
abundance: NA
j_gene: TRBJ1-3
v_gene: TRBV19
d_gene: NA